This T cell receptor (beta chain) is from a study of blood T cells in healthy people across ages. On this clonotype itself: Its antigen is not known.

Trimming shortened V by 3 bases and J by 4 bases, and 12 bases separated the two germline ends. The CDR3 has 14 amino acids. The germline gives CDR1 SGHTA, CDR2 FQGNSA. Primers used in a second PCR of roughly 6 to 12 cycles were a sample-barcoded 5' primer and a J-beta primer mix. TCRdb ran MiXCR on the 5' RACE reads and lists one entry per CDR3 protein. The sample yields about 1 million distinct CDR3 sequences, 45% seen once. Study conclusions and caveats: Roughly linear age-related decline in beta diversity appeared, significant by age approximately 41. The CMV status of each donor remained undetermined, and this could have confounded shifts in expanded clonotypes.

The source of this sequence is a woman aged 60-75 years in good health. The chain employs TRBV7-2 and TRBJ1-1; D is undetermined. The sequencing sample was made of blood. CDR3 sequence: CASSFTPSGTEAFF. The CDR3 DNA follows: TGTGCCAGCAGCTTCACACCCTCCGGCACTGAAGCTTTCTTT.